This record concerns one TCR beta chain sequence. This sample is part of a study of blood T cell repertoires in COVID-19. On the study more broadly: Sites in the United States, Italy and Spain provided acute and convalescent COVID-19 samples. T cells, B-cell-depleted T cells, or PBMCs provided the cDNA or gDNA that served as material.

Participants were aged 18 to 89 years from 20 to 30 US areas. Before being deemed recovered, Cohort 3 donors had two negative PCRs, clearance, or symptom resolution. The method was immunoSEQ multiplex PCR; TCRdb's version includes in-frame clones alone and lacks a portion of them. Of more than 200,000 clones in the sample, more than 75% were seen once. There are 18 residues in the CDR3. Germline-derived CDR1 and CDR2 are SGDLS and YYNGEE. Germline trimming cut 4 bases from V and 3 bases from J; bases unmatched to any gene: 14. Specimen: PBMCs or T cells enriched from blood (not recorded which). The gene calls are TRBV9 and TRBJ2-1; 9 nucleotides agree with TRBD2. The source of this sequence is a woman aged 50 to 60 who had recovered from COVID-19. The CDR3 bases are TGTGCCAGCAGCCCAGCCGGAGCTAGCGGGGAATTCTACAATGAGCAGTTCTTC. As protein: CASSPAGASGEFYNEQFF.